This T cell receptor (beta chain) was identified during a study of monozygotic twins with inflammatory bowel disease. Germline lookup yields CDR1 PRHDT and CDR2 FYEKMQ (reference sequence). This CDR3 comprises 14 residues. Study observations and caveats: Especially with disease activity, IBD patients shared fewer clonotypes with others than healthy twins did. There was no way to distinguish the different T cell subtypes.

TCRalpha and TCRbeta cDNA was put through two nested PCRs of approximately 17 and 9 cycles. TCRdb reanalyzed the 5' RACE reads and collapses them to one entry per CDR3 protein, without DNA. The sample holds 200,000 to 250,000 distinct CDR3 sequences. As concerns this clonotype: Its antigen is not known.

The sequence came from a human donor with ulcerative colitis or Crohn's disease, or a healthy co-twin of an affected twin (not recorded which). This chain uses TRBV13 with TRBJ2-7. Sequencing input: blood. The CDR3: CASSRGSDLYEQYF.